These 6 T cell receptor beta chains came from one sample sequenced in a study of CD8+ T cells in alopecia areata (dated by TCRdb to the late 2010s). According to the study, the label for this sample's time point signals: baseline before oral tofacitinib. To prepare the library, the immunoSEQ multiplex PCR assay was applied. For TCR sequencing, RNA was extracted from every sample and reverse transcribed into cDNA to serve as template. TCRdb took this table from immuneACCESS and kept in-frame rearrangements with V and J called. Such tables lack part of the clones; where checked against another copy, unresolved V genes explain under half of the gap, and the rest is unexplained. The sample includes 150,000 or so clones, with about nine tenths observed a single time. The ten largest clones capture roughly 15% of the sample. Sequences were derived from CD8+ T cells sorted from blood, sampled at week 0. These TCRs come from a human donor with alopecia areata.

The chain uses TRBV6-5 and TRBJ2-2; D possibly corresponds to TRBD2 (6 bases). CDR3 size: 14 residues. CDR1 is MNHEY, CDR2 SVGAGI, per germline. V dropped 2 bases and J dropped 4 bases, with 8 bases sitting between them. The CDR3 DNA is TGTGCCAGCAGTTACGGGGGGAGCACCGGGGAGCTGTTTTTT. Protein sequence: CASSYGGSTGELFF.

The chain combines TRBV5-1 with TRBJ2-7; possibly TRBD2 for D (5 bases). Germline CDR1 is SGHRS and CDR2 is YFSETQ. Deletions cut 0 bases from V and 3 bases from J, with 13 bases between. The CDR3 is 15 amino acids. The CDR3 sequence: CASSLDRGIGYEQYF. CDR3 DNA: TGCGCCAGCAGCTTGGATAGAGGGATCGGCTACGAGCAGTACTTC. The full variable domain, with the rest looked up from reference TRBV5-1 and TRBJ2-7, is KAGVTQTPRYLIKTRGQQVTLSCSPISGHRSVSWYQQTPGQGLQFLFEYFSETQRNKGNFPGRFSGRQFSNSRSEMNVSTLELGDSALYLCASSLDRGIGYEQYFGPGTRLTVT.

This chain connects TRBV29-1 to TRBJ2-7, with D tentatively TRBD1 (6 bases). This CDR3 is built from 15 residues. V lost 6 bases, J lost 5 bases, and 23 bases lay in between. Germline CDR1 and CDR2: SQVTM and ANQGSEA. As DNA, the CDR3 is TGCAGCGTGGTGAGTCCCGATCAGGGGTACGACGAGCAGTACTTC. It specifies CSVVSPDQGYDEQYF.

This clone has more than one count but fewer than ten. The genes are TRBV29-1 and TRBJ1-2; D is unresolved. There are 13 residues in the CDR3. CDR1 and CDR2 (germline): SQVTM, ANQGSEA. Trimming removed 3 bases from V and 0 bases from J, with 8 bases in between. The CDR3 sequence is CSVDSPTNYGYTF. The CDR3 DNA reads TGCAGCGTTGACTCACCCACTAACTATGGCTACACCTTC.

V usage is TRBV4-2 and J usage is TRBJ1-6; TRBD1 matches 8 bases. V was clipped by 6 bases and J by 5 bases; unmatched bases: 3. The CDR3 runs to 14 residues. From germline, CDR1 is LGHNA and CDR2 YNFKEQ. The CDR3 spells CASSRTGNNSPLHF. In DNA form, the CDR3 reads TGTGCCAGCAGTCGGACAGGGAATAATTCACCCCTCCACTTT.

The J gene is TRBJ2-3, the V gene TRBV7-9; 12 bases are shared with TRBD2. The CDR3 is 15 amino acids. In germline, CDR1 is SEHNR, CDR2 FQNEAQ (reference sequence). V dropped 8 bases and J dropped 5; count of bases not matched to a gene: 8. The chain's CDR3 is CASHLAGGPQDTQYF. Written as DNA, the CDR3 is TGTGCCAGCCACCTAGCGGGGGGGCCACAAGATACGCAGTATTTT.